The rows below give T cell receptor beta chains drawn from one sample of a study of blood T cells in healthy people across ages. One entry per CDR3 protein results from TCRdb running MiXCR on the 5' RACE reads. Of 630,000 or so distinct CDR3 sequences listed, under 30% are singletons. Sequences were obtained from blood. The receptors stem from a woman older than 75 in good health. Both conserved end residues are part of each CDR3. D genes are given only for firm matches. The listing skips clone size in some rows; elsewhere it reads once, few, many or a size class.

cdr3_nt | cdr3_aa | clone_size | j_call | v_call | d_call
TGTGCCAGCAGCCGGGACGGGGGTTACAATGAGCAGTACTTC | CASSRDGGYNEQYF | . | TRBJ2-7 | TRBV6-5 | .
TGTGCCAGCAGACCTCCGACAGATAATTCACCCCTCCACTTT | CASRPPTDNSPLHF | many | TRBJ1-6 | TRBV28 | .
TGTGCCAGCAGCGGGGGACAGTACTCTGGAAACACCATATATTTT | CASSGGQYSGNTIYF | . | TRBJ1-3 | TRBV5-6 | TRBD1
TGTGCCAGCAGCCCCCCCAGACAGTGGGGCCAGCAGTACTTC | CASSPPRQWGQQYF | few | TRBJ2-4 | TRBV11-2 | .
TGCGCCAGCAGCCGGGCCTGGCCGGGACAGGGGATGGGTGAGCAGTACTTC | CASSRAWPGQGMGEQYF | many | TRBJ2-7 | TRBV4-1 | TRBD1
TGTGCCAGCAGTGGCATTGGGTATGGCTACACCTTC | CASSGIGYGYTF | . | TRBJ1-2 | TRBV6-5 | .
TGTGCCAGCAGCCTTACAGGGAACACTGAAGCTTTCTTT | CASSLTGNTEAFF | many | TRBJ1-1 | TRBV5-1 | .
TGCAGTGCTAGAGACTCTAGCGGGGGGCAGTGGGCCCAGTACTTC | CSARDSSGGQWAQYF | many | TRBJ2-5 | TRBV20-1 | TRBD2
TGTGCCAGCAGTTACAAACTGAACACTGAAGCTTTCTTT | CASSYKLNTEAFF | few | TRBJ1-1 | TRBV6-5 | .
TGTGCCAGCAGTCGACAGGGCCCGCGCTCTGGAAACACCATATATTTT | CASSRQGPRSGNTIYF | . | TRBJ1-3 | TRBV27 | TRBD1
TGCGCCAGCTCGGACGTCGGAGAGACCCAGTACTTC | CASSDVGETQYF | many | TRBJ2-5 | TRBV5-1 | .
TGCGCCAGCAGCTCACGCGGTCGGGACACTGAAGCTTTCTTT | CASSSRGRDTEAFF | . | TRBJ1-1 | TRBV5-1 | .
TGTGCCAGCAGCCATTGGGAACCGGGAGACAATGCAGATGCGCAGTATTTT | CASSHWEPGDNADAQYF | . | TRBJ2-3 | TRBV3-1 | .
TGTGCCAGCAGCCCACTAGCGGGGGGGCCCGTGCAGTTCTTC | CASSPLAGGPVQFF | . | TRBJ2-1 | TRBV7-2 | TRBD2
TGCGCCAGCAGCCAAGATGAGTTCACCCGCGATACGCAGTATTTT | CASSQDEFTRDTQYF | . | TRBJ2-3 | TRBV5-1 | .
TGTGCCAGCACTCCCGGGGCGGCGGGGCTCTCCTACAATGAGCAGTACTTC | CASTPGAAGLSYNEQYF | once | TRBJ2-7 | TRBV28 | .
TGCAGCGCTGGACAGGGGTGGGAGTACGAGCAGTACTTC | CSAGQGWEYEQYF | . | TRBJ2-7 | TRBV29-1 | TRBD1
TGTGCCAGCAACCCGACAGGGGGCTTTTCTAACTATGGCTACACCTTC | CASNPTGGFSNYGYTF | many | TRBJ1-2 | TRBV6-6 | TRBD1
TGTGCCAGCAGTGAGGACAAAAAAGGGACCCAGTACTTC | CASSEDKKGTQYF | . | TRBJ2-5 | TRBV2 | .
TGTGCCAGCAGCGAGGGAGGGAATGAGCAGTTCTTC | CASSEGGNEQFF | many | TRBJ2-1 | TRBV9 | TRBD2
TGCAGTGCTCCTCGACAGGACCTCTCCTACGAGCAGTACTTC | CSAPRQDLSYEQYF | . | TRBJ2-7 | TRBV20-1 | .
TGTGCCAGCAGAGGTATAGCCAAAAACATTCAGTACTTC | CASRGIAKNIQYF | many | TRBJ2-4 | TRBV6-2/TRBV6-3 | .
TGTGCCAGCAGTTTTTTAACAGGGGGGAAAATAAAGGCTGAAGCTTTCTTT | CASSFLTGGKIKAEAFF | . | TRBJ1-1 | TRBV28 | TRBD1
TGTGCCAGCAGTTTAGAGGGTTGGAGCACAGATACGCAGTATTTT | CASSLEGWSTDTQYF | many | TRBJ2-3 | TRBV28 | .
TGTGCCAGCAGCCAAGGGGGCAGTCCATCCCGTCAGCCCCAGCATTTT | CASSQGGSPSRQPQHF | . | TRBJ1-5 | TRBV3-1 | .
TGTGCCAGCAGCTTAGAGGGACAGGTCGTTGGAAATGAGCAGTTCTTC | CASSLEGQVVGNEQFF | many | TRBJ2-1 | TRBV7-3 | TRBD1
TGTGCCAGCAGACTGACTAGCGGGGGGGCCCGTGAGCAGTTCTTC | CASRLTSGGAREQFF | many | TRBJ2-1 | TRBV6-2/TRBV6-3 | TRBD2
TGTGCCAGCAGCCCTACCGGGAACTACGAGCAGTACTTC | CASSPTGNYEQYF | many | TRBJ2-7 | TRBV5-4 | .
TGTGCCAGCAGCCCTCGGGGAGCGGAGAACCAAGAGACCCAGTACTTC | CASSPRGAENQETQYF | few | TRBJ2-5 | TRBV7-3 | .
TGCGCCAGCAGCCAAGCCAGGTTAATGAACACTGAAGCTTTCTTT | CASSQARLMNTEAFF | many | TRBJ1-1 | TRBV4-3 | .
TGTGCCAGCAGCGTTCCCGGATCTGGTGGCTACACCTTC | CASSVPGSGGYTF | many | TRBJ1-2 | TRBV9 | .
TGTGCCAGCAGCTCTTTTGGACAGGGCAATCAGCCCCAGCATTTT | CASSSFGQGNQPQHF | many | TRBJ1-5 | TRBV7-9 | TRBD1
TGTGCCTGGAGTCCAAGGGCTAATGAAAAACTGTTTTTT | CAWSPRANEKLFF | few | TRBJ1-4 | TRBV30 | .
TGTGCCAGCAGCTCCCAAGGGCCACTAGCGTGGGAGACCCAGTACTTC | CASSSQGPLAWETQYF | . | TRBJ2-5 | TRBV7-2 | TRBD2
TGTGCCAGCAGTAAGACAGGGTCCTTCAATCAGCCCCAGCATTTT | CASSKTGSFNQPQHF | many | TRBJ1-5 | TRBV6-5 | TRBD1